This T cell receptor (beta chain) came from a study of CD8+CD57+ T cells in acquired aplastic anemia. CDR3 and TCR beta VDJ profiling relied on genomic DNA as the template. TCRdb itself ran the reads through MiXCR, one entry per CDR3 protein. The table shows about 180,000 distinct CDR3 sequences, with approximately 46% occurring only once. Germline CDR1 and CDR2: SGHAT and FQDESV (reference sequence). Germline trimming cut 6 bases from V and 2 bases from J; bases unmatched to any gene: 14. The CDR3 is 17 residues long. This sequence originates from a human donor in good health. Material for sequencing was sorted CD4+, CD8+, or CD8+CD57+ T cells (not recorded which) from PBMCs. The chain employs TRBV11-1 and TRBJ2-5; 8 bases match TRBD2. The CDR3 coding sequence is TGTGCCAGCAGGCCCACCCCTCGGGGGGGCCATCAAGAGACCCAGTACTTC. This encodes CASRPTPRGGHQETQYF. Variable domain in full (rest from reference TRBV11-1 and TRBJ2-5): EAEVAQSPRYKITEKSQAVAFWCDPISGHATLYWYRQILGQGPELLVQFQDESVVDDSQLPKDRFSAERLKGVDSTLKIQPAELGDSAMYLCASRPTPRGGHQETQYFGPGTRLLVL.